This T cell receptor (beta chain) was identified during a study of beta chain features in type 1 diabetes. Across the study: The patient and healthy donor groups were comparable for age, gender and cell yields.

The isolated RNA, all of it, was reverse transcribed, so expressed TCRB transcripts were what got sequenced. Mean read depth for naive, central memory and regulatory T cell samples was 3.5 million to 4.5 million reads. Profiled with immunoSEQ multiplex PCR; TCRdb holds only in-frame clones, not every one. The repertoire includes around 150,000 clones, around 8% of them detected once, and over 0.5% sits in the top ten. Overall study findings and caveats: Significant though moderate, a shortening of TCRB CDR3s appeared in all four CD4+ subsets of Type 1 diabetes patients. Among patients, naive, central memory and Treg TCRB repertoires appeared more similar than among healthy donors. Overrepresentation of cells with high TCR expression could result from cDNA sequencing.

Trimming shortened V by 1 base and J by 0 bases, and 13 bases separated the two germline ends. CDR3 length: 18 residues. CDR1 SEHNR and CDR2 FQNEAQ come from the germline V gene (reference sequence). For this clone: No antigen is known for it.

This TCR was sampled from a woman between 18 and 29 years old with type 1 diabetes. Sequenced: central memory CD4+ T cells from blood. V and J are TRBV7-9 and TRBJ2-6; TRBD2 might be the D (6 bases). The CDR3 loop is CASSLGGSGDSGANVLTF. The CDR3 DNA sequence: TGTGCCAGCAGCTTAGGGGGTTCGGGGGACTCTGGGGCCAACGTCCTGACTTTC.